The 16 T cell receptor beta chains presented below share a single source sample, sequenced in a study of kidney transplant recipient with SARS-CoV-2 infection. TCRdb re-called the reads with MiXCR, one entry per CDR3 protein. The sample comprises about 240,000 distinct CDR3 sequences, 29% of which are singletons, and almost 7.5% rests with the top ten. The sequenced sample was a blood sample, obtained at baseline and on roughly day 110 from a kidney transplant recipient. The receptors shown here come from a male patient in his thirties who had COVID-19 and was a kidney transplant recipient. Some T cells may possibly be graft donor cells.

As regards this clonotype: A clone one base away is much larger, so this may be a read error. The gene calls are TRBV5-1 and TRBJ2-7, with unresolved D. The germline V gene has CDR1 SGHRS and CDR2 YFSETQ. This CDR3 is built from 14 residues. The CDR3 coding sequence is TGCGTCAGCAGCTTGGTTCCCACCTCCTACGAGCAGTACTTC. It specifies CVSSLVPTSYEQYF.

This clonotype has a count of ten or more. The gene calls are TRBV10-1 and TRBJ1-2; no firm D call. Trimming took off 5 bases at V and 4 bases at J, with 23 bases between the two ends. Germline V gene data show CDR1 as WNHNN and CDR2 as SYGVQD (reference sequence). The CDR3 covers 17 residues. The CDR3 is CASSRRLRSRKTYGYTF. The CDR3 DNA reads TGCGCCAGCAGTCGTCGTTTAAGATCGCGAAAGACCTATGGCTACACCTTC.

This clonotype was found many times. V gene TRBV7-6 combines with J gene TRBJ1-2; D unresolved. The CDR3 is made up of 17 amino acids. V lost 5 bases, J lost 4 bases, and 23 bases lay in between. Germline assignment: CDR1 SGHVS and CDR2 FNYEAQ. The CDR3 DNA reads TGTGCCAGCAGCCTAGTATCTGAATCTCGAAAGACCTATGGCTACACCTTC. The encoded protein is CASSLVSESRKTYGYTF.

This clonotype was seen many times. The rearrangement links TRBV16 to TRBJ1-2; D is unresolved. V was clipped by 4 bases and J by 4 bases, with 22 bases between them. This CDR3 has 17 amino acids. CDR1 is KGHSY and CDR2 is FQNENV in the germline V gene. This CDR3 is CASSRNPVVRKTYGYTF. In nucleotides, the CDR3 is TGTGCCAGCAGCCGTAATCCGGTCGTTAGAAAGACCTATGGCTACACCTTC. Together with reference TRBV16 and TRBJ1-2, the CDR3 gives the full variable domain: GEEVAQTPKHLVRGEGQKAKLYCAPIKGHSYVFWYQQVLKNEFKFLISFQNENVFDETGMPKERFSAKCLPNSPCSLEIQATKLEDSAVYFCASSRNPVVRKTYGYTFGSGTRLTVV.

The table lists this clonotype with many counts. The chain carries TRBV9 and TRBJ1-1; 12 positions agree with TRBD1. The germline V gene encodes CDR1 SGDLS and CDR2 YYNGEE. The CDR3 contains 16 residues. The trim removed 6 bases at V and 4 bases at J, leaving 10 bases unmatched. The CDR3 bases are TGTGCCAGCAACTTGGGACAGGGGGCGCAATCCACTGAAGCTTTCTTT. Protein: CASNLGQGAQSTEAFF.

Many counts were recorded for this clonotype. The chain has TRBV9 and TRBJ1-1; D remains ambiguous. V lost 5 bases and J 8 bases, leaving 13 bases between the germline ends. Germline loops: CDR1 SGDLS, CDR2 YYNGEE. The CDR3 has 12 amino acids. CDR3 nucleotide sequence: TGTGCCAGCAGTTTCGACGCCGGAGAAGCTTTCTTT. It yields the protein CASSFDAGEAFF.

This clonotype occurred a few times. A much larger clonotype is one base distant, so this may be a read error. The chain employs TRBV3-1 and TRBJ1-1; D gene ambiguous. Trimming removed 5 bases at V and 4 bases at J, with 14 bases between. Germline CDR1 is LGHDT and CDR2 is YNNKEL (reference sequence). The CDR3 covers 14 residues. CDR3 loop: CASSDTEGATEAFF. CDR3 DNA: TGTGCCAGCAGCGACACAGAGGGTGCCACTGAAGCTTTCTTT.

A word on this clonotype: A much larger clone lies a single base off, so this may be a read error. The rearrangement joins TRBV28 to TRBJ1-6; D is undetermined. Germline lookup yields CDR1 MDHEN and CDR2 SYDVKM. V shed 6 bases and J shed 9 bases, with 21 bases lying between them. The CDR3 extends over 16 amino acids. The CDR3 bases are TGTGCCAGCAGCCGCCCGGACGACTCTATAGGTTCACCCCTCCACTTT. It encodes CASSRPDDSIGSPLHF.

This clonotype was counted at least ten times. The chain combines TRBV6-4 with TRBJ1-1; D remains ambiguous. CDR1 MRHNA and CDR2 SNTAGT come from the germline V gene. The CDR3 is 14 amino acids. V was pared by 8 bases and J by 1 base, with 14 bases between. CDR3 protein: CASWSEQQNTEAFF. CDR3 in DNA: TGTGCCAGCTGGAGTGAACAACAGAACACTGAAGCTTTCTTT.

Comment on this clonotype: It differs at one base from a far larger clone, so likely a read error. The J gene is TRBJ2-4, the V gene TRBV28; no clear D. TRBJ2-7 explains the end of the DNA better; the J call may be wrong. Germline V gene sequence: CDR1 MDHEN, CDR2 SYDVKM. CDR3 length: 15 residues. Written as DNA, the CDR3 is TGTGCCAGCAGTGGCCACGGCGGCAGATCCTACGAGCAGTACTTC. It specifies CASSGHGGRSYEQYF.

Remarks on this clonotype: A much larger clone lies one base from this, so it may be a read error. The chain links TRBV5-5 to TRBJ1-2; maybe TRBD1 (5 bases). Per germline, CDR1 SGHKS and CDR2 YYEKEE (reference sequence). The CDR3 has 15 residues. The germline V and J ends were trimmed by 0 bases and 4 bases, with 13 bases remaining between them. The CDR3 reads CASSLGLQGSYGYTF. The CDR3 bases are TGTGCCAGCAGCTTGGGTCTGCAGGGAAGCTATGGCTACACCTTC.

This clonotype was counted ten times or more. DNA for the CDR3: TGTGCCAGCAACCCGGACAGGGATGAAAAACTGTTTTTT. Translating gives CASNPDRDEKLFF. The chain couples TRBV6-2 or TRBV6-3 to TRBJ1-4; 8 bases are shared with TRBD1. Germline V CDR1 and CDR2: MNHEY, SVGEGT. The CDR3 extends over 13 amino acids. With V trimmed by 7 bases and J by 6 bases, 4 bases remained unmatched.

At least ten counts were recorded for this clonotype. The CDR3 here is CASSVGRGTDEQYF. DNA for the CDR3: TGTGCCAGCAGCGTAGGCCGGGGGACGGACGAGCAGTACTTC. The V gene is TRBV9, the J gene TRBJ2-7; a weak D match, TRBD2 (6 bases). This CDR3 contains 14 residues. The germline V and J ends were trimmed by 0 bases and 5 bases, with 12 bases remaining between them. Looked up from germline, CDR1 is SGDLS and CDR2 is YYNGEE.

As for this clonotype: Being one base from a much bigger clone, this may be a read error. The V gene is TRBV28, the J gene TRBJ1-2; TRBD1 might be the D (5 bases). Germline V gives CDR1 MDHEN, CDR2 SYDVKM. This CDR3 comprises 14 residues. CDR3 region: CANSLSWQGHGYTF. The CDR3, as DNA: TGTGCCAACAGTTTATCATGGCAGGGCCATGGCTACACCTTC.

The sample holds many counts of this clonotype. The chain carries TRBV6-5 and TRBJ1-5; D might be TRBD1 (6 bases). The germline CDR1 and CDR2 sequences are MNHEY and SVGAGI. The CDR3 extends over 14 amino acids. V was pared by 6 bases and J by 3 bases, with 12 bases between. CDR3 nucleotides: TGTGCCAGCAGGGGACACCACCCCAATCAGCCCCAGCATTTT. This encodes CASRGHHPNQPQHF.

This clonotype was counted many times. This chain joins TRBV10-3 and TRBJ2-1, with TRBD2 matching 10 bases. CDR1 is ENHRY, CDR2 SYGVKD, per germline. This CDR3 is 15 amino acids long. V was pared by 10 bases and J by 0 bases, with 6 bases of the junction left unmatched. CDR3 DNA: TGTGCCACGGAAGCGGGAGGGCCCTCCTACAATGAGCAGTTCTTC. Translated, it gives CATEAGGPSYNEQFF.